The present TCR beta chain was sequenced within a study of blood T cell repertoires in COVID-19. Study details: Samples taken during acute and convalescent COVID-19 were collected in the United States, Italy and Spain. Sources were T cells, B-cell-depleted T cells, or PBMCs; the material itself was cDNA or gDNA.

Germline V gene sequence: CDR1 MDHEN, CDR2 SYDVKM. V lost 5 bases to trimming and J lost 2 bases, with 16 bases between them. This CDR3 region has 15 residues. In the study's own analysis: Nucleated cell counts were estimated from reference gene primer amplification. Libraries were prepared by immunoSEQ multiplex PCR; TCRdb keeps only in-frame clonotypes and omits some of them. The V and J calls and clone size were taken over from that table, and D and trimming were inferred from the DNA. The sample includes about 170,000 clones, 65% to 85% seen only once; the top ten take about 3.5%. This clone was observed a single time. Membership in each cohort depended on participant-reported clinical history.

The sequence came from a woman aged 50 to 60 in a cohort exposed to, infected with or recovered from COVID-19 (not recorded which). The sample comprised PBMCs or T cells enriched from blood (not recorded which). The V call is TRBV28, the J call TRBJ2-7; a possible D gene is TRBD1 (6 bases). CDR3: CASSPQGQSPYEQYF. The DNA for the CDR3 is TGTGCCAGCAGTCCCCAAGGACAGTCCCCCTACGAGCAGTACTTC.